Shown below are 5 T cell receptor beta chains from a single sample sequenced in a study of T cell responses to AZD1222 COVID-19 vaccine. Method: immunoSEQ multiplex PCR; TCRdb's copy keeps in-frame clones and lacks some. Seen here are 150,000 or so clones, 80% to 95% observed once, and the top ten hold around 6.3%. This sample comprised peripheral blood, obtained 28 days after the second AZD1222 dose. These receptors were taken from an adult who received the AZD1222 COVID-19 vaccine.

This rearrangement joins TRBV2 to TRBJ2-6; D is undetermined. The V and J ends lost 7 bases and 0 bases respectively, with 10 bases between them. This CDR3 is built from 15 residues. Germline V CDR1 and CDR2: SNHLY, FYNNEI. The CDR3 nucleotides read TGTGCCAGCAAAGGCGGCAACTCTGGGGCCAACGTCCTGACTTTC. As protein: CASKGGNSGANVLTF.

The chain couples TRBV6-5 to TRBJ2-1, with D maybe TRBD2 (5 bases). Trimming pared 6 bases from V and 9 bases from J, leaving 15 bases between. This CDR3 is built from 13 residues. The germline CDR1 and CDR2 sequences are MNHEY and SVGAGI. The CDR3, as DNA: TGTGCCAGCAGGATAGAGGGAAAACCTGAGCAGTTCTTC. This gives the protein CASRIEGKPEQFF.

The chain's CDR3 is CASSDQGAGGDTQYF. The DNA of the CDR3 is TGTGCCAGCAGTGATCAGGGGGCCGGGGGAGATACGCAGTATTTT. The rearrangement links TRBV2 to TRBJ2-3; TRBD1 matches at 8 bases. The CDR3 has 15 residues. J was trimmed by 5 bases and V by 3 bases; bases with no gene match: 7. Germline CDR1 is SNHLY and CDR2 is FYNNEI. The variable domain in full, with the rest retrieved from reference TRBV2 and TRBJ2-3, is EPEVTQTPSHQVTQMGQEVILRCVPISNHLYFYWYRQILGQKVEFLVSFYNNEISEKSEIFDDQFSVERPDGSNFTLKIRSTKLEDSAMYFCASSDQGAGGDTQYFGPGTRLTVL.

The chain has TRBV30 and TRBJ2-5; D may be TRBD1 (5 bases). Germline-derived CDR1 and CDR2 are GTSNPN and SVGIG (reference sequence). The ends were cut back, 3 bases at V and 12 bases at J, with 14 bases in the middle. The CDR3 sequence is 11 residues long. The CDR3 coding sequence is TGTGCCTGGAGGGCGGCAGGGAATAAGTACTTC. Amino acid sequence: CAWRAAGNKYF.

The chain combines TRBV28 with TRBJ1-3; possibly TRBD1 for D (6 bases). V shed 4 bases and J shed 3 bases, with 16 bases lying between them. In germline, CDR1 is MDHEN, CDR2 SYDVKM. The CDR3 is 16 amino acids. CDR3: CASSSLGDNVGNTIYF. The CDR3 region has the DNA TGTGCCAGCAGTTCCCTTGGGGACAATGTTGGAAACACCATATATTTT.